This T cell receptor (beta chain) was recovered during a study of cytomegalovirus exposure and HLA in healthy donors. The study's findings and limits: A list of about 180 TCR beta chains associated with cytomegalovirus was given. Earlier analysis found most TCR beta V segments productive about 87% or about 30% of the time.

As for this clone: The target antigen is unknown.

PCR primers comprised 60 Vbeta and 13 Jbeta primers. Clones were read by immunoSEQ multiplex PCR, and TCRdb kept only the in-frame ones, dropping some. This sample contains around 40,000 clones. The sequenced sample was PBMCs. This TCR came from a man aged 25 to 40 in good health and CMV-seronegative.

The CDR3 nucleotides read TGCGCCAGCAGCTTGGGCACTAATAGCAATCAGCCCCAGCATTTT. Its protein product is CASSLGTNSNQPQHF. V gene TRBV5-1 combines with J gene TRBJ1-5; D ambiguous. Germline V gene lookup returns CDR1 SGHRS and CDR2 YFSETQ. The V end lost 0 bases, the J end lost 0 bases, and 7 bases lay between the germline ends. The CDR3 is 15 amino acids.